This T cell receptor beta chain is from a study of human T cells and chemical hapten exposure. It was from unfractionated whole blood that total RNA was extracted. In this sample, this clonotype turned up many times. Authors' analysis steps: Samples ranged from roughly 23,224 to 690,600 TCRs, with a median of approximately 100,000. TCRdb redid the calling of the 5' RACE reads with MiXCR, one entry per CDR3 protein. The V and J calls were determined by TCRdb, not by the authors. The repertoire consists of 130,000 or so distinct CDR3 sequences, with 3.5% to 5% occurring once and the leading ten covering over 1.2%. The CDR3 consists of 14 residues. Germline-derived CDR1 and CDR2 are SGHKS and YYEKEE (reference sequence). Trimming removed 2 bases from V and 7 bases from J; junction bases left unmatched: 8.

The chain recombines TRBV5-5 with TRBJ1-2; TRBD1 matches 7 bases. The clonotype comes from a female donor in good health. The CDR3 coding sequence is TGTGCCAGCAGCTTATCGACAGGGTTGCGTGGCTACACCTTC. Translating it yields CASSLSTGLRGYTF.